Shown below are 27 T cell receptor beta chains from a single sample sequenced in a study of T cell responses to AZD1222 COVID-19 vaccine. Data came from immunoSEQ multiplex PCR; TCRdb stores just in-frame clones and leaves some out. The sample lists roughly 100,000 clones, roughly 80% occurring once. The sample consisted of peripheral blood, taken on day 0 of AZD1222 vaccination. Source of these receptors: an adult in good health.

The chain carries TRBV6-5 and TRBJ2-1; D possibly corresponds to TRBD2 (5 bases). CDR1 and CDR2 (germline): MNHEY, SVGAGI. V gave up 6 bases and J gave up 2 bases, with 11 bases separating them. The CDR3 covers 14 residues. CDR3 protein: CASSHAAAYNEQFF. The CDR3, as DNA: TGTGCCAGCAGCCACGCAGCGGCCTACAATGAGCAGTTCTTC.

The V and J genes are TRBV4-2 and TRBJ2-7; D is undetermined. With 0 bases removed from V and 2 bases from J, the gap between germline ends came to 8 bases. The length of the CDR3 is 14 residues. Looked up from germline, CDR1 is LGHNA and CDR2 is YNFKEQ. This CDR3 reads CASSQDPVAYEQYF. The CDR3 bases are TGTGCCAGCAGCCAAGACCCGGTCGCCTACGAGCAGTACTTC.

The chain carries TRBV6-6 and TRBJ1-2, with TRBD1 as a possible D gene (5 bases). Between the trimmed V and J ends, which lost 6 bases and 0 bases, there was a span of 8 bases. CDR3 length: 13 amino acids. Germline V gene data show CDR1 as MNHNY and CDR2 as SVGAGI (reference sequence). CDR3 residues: CASSRTSNYGYTF. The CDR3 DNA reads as TGTGCCAGCAGCCGGACATCTAACTATGGCTACACCTTC.

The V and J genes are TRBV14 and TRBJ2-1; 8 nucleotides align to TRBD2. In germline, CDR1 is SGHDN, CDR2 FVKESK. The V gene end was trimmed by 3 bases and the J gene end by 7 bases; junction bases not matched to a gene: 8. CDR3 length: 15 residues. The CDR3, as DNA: TGTGCCAGCAGCCACCCGGGACTAGGAAGGAATGAGCAGTTCTTC. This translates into CASSHPGLGRNEQFF. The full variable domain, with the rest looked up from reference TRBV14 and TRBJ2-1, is EAGVTQFPSHSVIEKGQTVTLRCDPISGHDNLYWYRRVMGKEIKFLLHFVKESKQDESGMPNNRFLAERTGGTYSTLKVQPAELEDSGVYFCASSHPGLGRNEQFFGPGTRLTVL.

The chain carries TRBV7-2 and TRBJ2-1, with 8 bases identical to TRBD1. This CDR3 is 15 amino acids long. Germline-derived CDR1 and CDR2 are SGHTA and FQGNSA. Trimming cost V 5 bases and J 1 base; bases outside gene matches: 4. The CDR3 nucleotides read TGTGCCAGCAGCATACAGGGGGTATCCTACAATGAGCAGTTCTTC. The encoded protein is CASSIQGVSYNEQFF.

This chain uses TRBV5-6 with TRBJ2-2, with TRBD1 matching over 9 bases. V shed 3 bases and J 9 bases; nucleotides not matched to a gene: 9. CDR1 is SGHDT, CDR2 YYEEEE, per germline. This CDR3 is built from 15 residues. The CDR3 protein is CASSSGTGSLRELFF. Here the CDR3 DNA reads TGTGCCAGCAGCTCCGGGACAGGGAGTCTTAGGGAGCTGTTTTTT. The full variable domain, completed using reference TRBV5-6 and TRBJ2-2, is DAGVTQSPTHLIKTRGQQVTLRCSPKSGHDTVSWYQQALGQGPQFIFQYYEEEERQRGNFPDRFSGHQFPNYSSELNVNALLLGDSALYLCASSSGTGSLRELFFGEGSRLTVL.

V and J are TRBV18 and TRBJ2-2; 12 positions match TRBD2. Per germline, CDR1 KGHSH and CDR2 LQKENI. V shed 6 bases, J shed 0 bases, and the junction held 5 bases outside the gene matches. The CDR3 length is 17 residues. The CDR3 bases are TGTGCCAGCTCCTGGACTAGCGGGGAGGCGAACACCGGGGAGCTGTTTTTT. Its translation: CASSWTSGEANTGELFF.

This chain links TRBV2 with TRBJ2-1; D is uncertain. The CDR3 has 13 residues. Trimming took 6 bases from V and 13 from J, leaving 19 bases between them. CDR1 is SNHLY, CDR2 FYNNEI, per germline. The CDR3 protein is CASSVDVEARQFF. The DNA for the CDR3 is TGTGCCAGCAGCGTGGATGTTGAGGCCCGCCAGTTCTTC.

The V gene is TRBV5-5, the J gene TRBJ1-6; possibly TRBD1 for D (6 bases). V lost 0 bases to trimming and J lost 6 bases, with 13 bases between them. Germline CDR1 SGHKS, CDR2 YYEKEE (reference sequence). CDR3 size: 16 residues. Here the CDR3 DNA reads TGTGCCAGCAGCTTGGTGATCAGGGGCCCTAATTCACCCCTCCACTTT. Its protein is CASSLVIRGPNSPLHF. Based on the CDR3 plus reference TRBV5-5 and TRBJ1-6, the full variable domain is DAGVTQSPTHLIKTRGQQVTLRCSPISGHKSVSWYQQVLGQGPQFIFQYYEKEERGRGNFPDRFSARQFPNYSSELNVNALLLGDSALYLCASSLVIRGPNSPLHFGNGTRLTVT.

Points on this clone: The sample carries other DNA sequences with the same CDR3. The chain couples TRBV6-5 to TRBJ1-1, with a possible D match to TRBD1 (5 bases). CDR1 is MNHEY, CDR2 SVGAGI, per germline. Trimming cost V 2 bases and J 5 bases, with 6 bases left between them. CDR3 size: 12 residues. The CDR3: CASSYGGTEAFF. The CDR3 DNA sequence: TGTGCCAGCAGTTACGGGGGGACTGAAGCTTTCTTT.

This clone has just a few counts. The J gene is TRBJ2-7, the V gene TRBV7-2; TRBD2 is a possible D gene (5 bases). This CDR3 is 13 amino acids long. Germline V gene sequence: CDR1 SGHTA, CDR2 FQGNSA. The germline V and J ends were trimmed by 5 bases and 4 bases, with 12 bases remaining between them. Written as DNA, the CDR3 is TGTGCCAGCAGCGCAAGCGGAGGTTACGAGCAGTACTTC. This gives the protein CASSASGGYEQYF.

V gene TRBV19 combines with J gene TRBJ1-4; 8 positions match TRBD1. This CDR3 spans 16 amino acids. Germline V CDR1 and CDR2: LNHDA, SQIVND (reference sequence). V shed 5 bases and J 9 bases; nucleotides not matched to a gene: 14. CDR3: CASSPGGANLSKKLFF. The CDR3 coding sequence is TGTGCCAGTAGTCCAGGGGGCGCAAATTTGTCGAAAAAACTGTTTTTT.

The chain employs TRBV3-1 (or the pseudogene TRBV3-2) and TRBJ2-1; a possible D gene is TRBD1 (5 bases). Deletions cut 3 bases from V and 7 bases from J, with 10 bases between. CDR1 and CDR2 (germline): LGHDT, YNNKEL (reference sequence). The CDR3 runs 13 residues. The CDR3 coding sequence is TGTGCCAGCAGCCACAGACAGCGTAATGAGCAGTTCTTC. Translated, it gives CASSHRQRNEQFF.

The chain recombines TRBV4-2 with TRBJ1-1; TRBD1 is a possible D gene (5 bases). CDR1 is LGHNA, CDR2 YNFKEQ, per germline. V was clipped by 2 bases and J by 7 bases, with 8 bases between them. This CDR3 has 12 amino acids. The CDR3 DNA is TGTGCCAGCAGCCAAAACAGGTTTGAAGCTTTCTTT. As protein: CASSQNRFEAFF.

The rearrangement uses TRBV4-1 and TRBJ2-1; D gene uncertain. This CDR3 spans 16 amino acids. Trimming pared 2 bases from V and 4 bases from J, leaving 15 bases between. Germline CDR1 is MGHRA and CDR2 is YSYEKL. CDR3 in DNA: TGCGCCAGCAGCCAAACCGCTGGGCCCTATTACAATGAGCAGTTCTTC. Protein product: CASSQTAGPYYNEQFF.

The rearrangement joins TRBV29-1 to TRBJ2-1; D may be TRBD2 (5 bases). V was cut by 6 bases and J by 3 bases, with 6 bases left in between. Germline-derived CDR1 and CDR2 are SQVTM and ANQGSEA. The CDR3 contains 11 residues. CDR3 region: CSVRDYNEQFF. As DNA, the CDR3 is TGCAGCGTCCGGGACTACAATGAGCAGTTCTTC.

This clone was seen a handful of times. The CDR3 protein is CASSIGQGSYNEQFF. CDR3 nucleotides: TGTGCCAGCAGTATAGGACAGGGGTCCTACAATGAGCAGTTCTTC. V and J are TRBV6-5 and TRBJ2-1; TRBD1 matches 9 bases. CDR3 length: 15 residues. CDR1 and CDR2 (germline): MNHEY, SVGAGI. Germline trimming cut 5 bases from V and 1 base from J; bases unmatched to any gene: 3.

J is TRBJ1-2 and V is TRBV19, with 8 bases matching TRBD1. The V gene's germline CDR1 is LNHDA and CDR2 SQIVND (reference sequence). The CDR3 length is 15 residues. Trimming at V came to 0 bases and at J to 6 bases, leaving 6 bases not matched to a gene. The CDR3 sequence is CASSIDRARGHGYTF. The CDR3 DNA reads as TGTGCCAGTAGTATAGATCGGGCCAGGGGGCATGGCTACACCTTC.

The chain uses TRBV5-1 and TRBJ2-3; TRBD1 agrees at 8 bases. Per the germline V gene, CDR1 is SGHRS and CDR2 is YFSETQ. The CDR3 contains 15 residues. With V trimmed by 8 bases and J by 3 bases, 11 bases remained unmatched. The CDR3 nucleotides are TGCGCCAGTAGCCGGGGACAGGCATTGACAGATACGCAGTATTTT. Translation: CASSRGQALTDTQYF. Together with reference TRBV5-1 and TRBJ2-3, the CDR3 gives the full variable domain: KAGVTQTPRYLIKTRGQQVTLSCSPISGHRSVSWYQQTPGQGLQFLFEYFSETQRNKGNFPGRFSGRQFSNSRSEMNVSTLELGDSALYLCASSRGQALTDTQYFGPGTRLTVL.

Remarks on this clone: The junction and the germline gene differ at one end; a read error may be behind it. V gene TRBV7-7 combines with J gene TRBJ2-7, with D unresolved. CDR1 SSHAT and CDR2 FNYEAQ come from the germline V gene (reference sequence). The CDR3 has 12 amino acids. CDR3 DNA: TGTGCTAGCAGCGCGCAAGGTGGGGAGCAGTACTTC. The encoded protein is CASSAQGGEQYF. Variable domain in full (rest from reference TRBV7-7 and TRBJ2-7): GAGVSQSPRYKVTKRGQDVTLRCDPISSHATLYWYQQALGQGPEFLTYFNYEAQPDKSGLPSDRFSAERPEGSISTLTIQRTEQRDSAMYRCASSAQGGEQYFGPGTRLTVT.

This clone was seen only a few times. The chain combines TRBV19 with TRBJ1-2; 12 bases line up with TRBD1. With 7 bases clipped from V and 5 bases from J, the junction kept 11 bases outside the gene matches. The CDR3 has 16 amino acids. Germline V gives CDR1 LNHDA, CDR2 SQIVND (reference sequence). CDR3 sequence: CASNNDGTGGWYGYTF. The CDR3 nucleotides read TGTGCCAGTAACAACGACGGGACAGGGGGCTGGTATGGCTACACCTTC.

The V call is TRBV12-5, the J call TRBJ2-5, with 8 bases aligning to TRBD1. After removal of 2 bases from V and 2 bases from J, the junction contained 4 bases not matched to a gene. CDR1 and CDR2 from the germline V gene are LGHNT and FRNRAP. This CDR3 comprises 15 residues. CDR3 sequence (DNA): TGTGCTAGTGGTTTGCCCCACAGGGGGCAAGAGACCCAGTACTTC. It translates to CASGLPHRGQETQYF.

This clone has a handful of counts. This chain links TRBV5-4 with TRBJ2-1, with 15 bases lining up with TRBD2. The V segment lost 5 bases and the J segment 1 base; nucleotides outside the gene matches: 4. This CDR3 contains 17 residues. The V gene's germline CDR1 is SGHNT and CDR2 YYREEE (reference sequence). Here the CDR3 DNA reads TGTGCCAGCAGGCCCGGGACTAGCGGGGGGTCCTACAATGAGCAGTTCTTC. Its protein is CASRPGTSGGSYNEQFF.

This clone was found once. The CDR3 DNA sequence: TGTGCCAGCAGTGGGGTCAGGGAGTCAATTCCTGAAGCTTTCTTT. Protein sequence: CASSGVRESIPEAFF. The rearrangement links TRBV2 to TRBJ1-1, with D maybe TRBD1 (5 bases). Per germline, CDR1 SNHLY and CDR2 FYNNEI. The CDR3 runs 15 residues. V was pared by 4 bases and J by 6 bases, with 18 bases between.

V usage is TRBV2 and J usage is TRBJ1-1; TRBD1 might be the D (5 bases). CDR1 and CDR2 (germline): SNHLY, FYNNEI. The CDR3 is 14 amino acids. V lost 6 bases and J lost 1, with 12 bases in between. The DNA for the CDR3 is TGTGCCAGCAGAACCTTACAGGCGAACACTGAAGCTTTCTTT. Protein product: CASRTLQANTEAFF.

This CDR3 is CASSQRDSSRGYTF. The CDR3 DNA follows: TGTGCCAGCAGTCAGAGAGACTCAAGCCGGGGCTACACCTTC. The chain combines TRBV2 with TRBJ1-2; D is ambiguous. Trimming left V 5 bases short and J 8 bases short, with 18 bases between. The CDR3 is made up of 14 amino acids. Germline V CDR1 and CDR2: SNHLY, FYNNEI.

This chain's CDR3 is CASSLGSYGELFF. Written as DNA, the CDR3 is TGTGCCAGCAGCTTGGGGAGTTACGGGGAGCTGTTTTTT. The chain joins TRBV5-6 to TRBJ2-2; D is ambiguous. V lost 0 bases, J lost 7 bases, and 7 bases lay in between. Germline V gene sequence: CDR1 SGHDT, CDR2 YYEEEE. The CDR3 sequence is 13 residues long.